Listed below are T cell receptor beta chains from one sample, sequenced in a study of early T cells in non-severe SARS-CoV-2 infection. A single record per CDR3 protein comes from TCRdb applying MiXCR to the 5' RACE reads. The table records fewer than 85,000 distinct CDR3 sequences, 9% to 15% of them present only once. Sequenced input: whole blood. The receptors derive from an adult who was a healthcare worker with PCR-confirmed SARS-CoV-2 infection or an uninfected control (not recorded which). CDR3s include the opening cysteine and the closing phenylalanine or tryptophan. Each record gives: CDR3 DNA, CDR3 protein, D gene, V gene, clone size, J gene. A D gene is named only where the DNA matches it firmly. Not all rows give a size; the values are once, few, many and, for expanded clones, a class.

CDR3 DNA: TGTGCCAGCAGCTTAGAGGGCGGGAGCCCTCTCTTC; CDR3 protein: CASSLEGGSPLF; D gene: TRBD2; V gene: TRBV7-9; clone size: .; J gene: TRBJ2-1
CDR3 DNA: TGTGCCAGCAGCGCCGGACAGACCGCAACTAATGAAAAACTGTTTTTT; CDR3 protein: CASSAGQTATNEKLFF; D gene: .; V gene: TRBV9; clone size: few; J gene: TRBJ1-4
CDR3 DNA: TGTGCCAGCAGTGAAGGAATGCCTCGTGAAGCTTTCTTT; CDR3 protein: CASSEGMPREAFF; D gene: .; V gene: TRBV6-1; clone size: few; J gene: TRBJ1-1
CDR3 DNA: TGTGCCAGCAGCCAAGCGGCAGGCAACCTGGGGATCAATCAGTACTTC; CDR3 protein: CASSQAAGNLGINQYF; D gene: .; V gene: TRBV3-1; clone size: few; J gene: TRBJ2-4
CDR3 DNA: TGTGCCAGCAGGGACAGGGTCGGAGATACGCAGTATTTT; CDR3 protein: CASRDRVGDTQYF; D gene: TRBD1; V gene: TRBV12-3/TRBV12-4; clone size: .; J gene: TRBJ2-3
CDR3 DNA: TGTGCCAGCAGCCCCCCCCTCACGGAGACCCAGTACTTC; CDR3 protein: CASSPPLTETQYF; D gene: .; V gene: TRBV7-9; clone size: few; J gene: TRBJ2-5
CDR3 DNA: TGTGCCAGCAGCGCAGAATATTCGGGCGGAGGGGACGCCTATGGCTACACCTTC; CDR3 protein: CASSAEYSGGGDAYGYTF; D gene: .; V gene: TRBV21-1; clone size: many; J gene: TRBJ1-2
CDR3 DNA: TGTGCCAGCAGGGGGGGACTCGGTAACACCGGGGAGCTGTTTTTT; CDR3 protein: CASRGGLGNTGELFF; D gene: .; V gene: TRBV11-2; clone size: .; J gene: TRBJ2-2
CDR3 DNA: TGTGCCAGCAGCCAGGGACAGGGTATCCACGAGCAGTACTTC; CDR3 protein: CASSQGQGIHEQYF; D gene: TRBD1; V gene: TRBV4-2; clone size: few; J gene: TRBJ2-7
CDR3 DNA: TGTGCCAGCAGCTTAAAGCCCAGGGCTGCCTACGAGCAGTACTTC; CDR3 protein: CASSLKPRAAYEQYF; D gene: .; V gene: TRBV7-8; clone size: few; J gene: TRBJ2-7
CDR3 DNA: TGTGCCAGCAGCAAGGGACAGGGGGCGAACAATGAGCAGTTCTTC; CDR3 protein: CASSKGQGANNEQFF; D gene: TRBD1; V gene: TRBV6-4; clone size: many; J gene: TRBJ2-1
CDR3 DNA: TGTGCCAGCAGCGTAGCCCCAGCGGGCGGCAATGAGCAGTTCTTC; CDR3 protein: CASSVAPAGGNEQFF; D gene: .; V gene: TRBV9; clone size: .; J gene: TRBJ2-1
CDR3 DNA: TGTGCCAGCAGTGACCGTAGCGGGGCGTACAATGAGCAGTTCTTC; CDR3 protein: CASSDRSGAYNEQFF; D gene: TRBD2; V gene: TRBV2; clone size: .; J gene: TRBJ2-1
CDR3 DNA: TGTGCCTGGAAGATCGGGGGTAGGAACACCGGGGAGCTGTTTTTT; CDR3 protein: CAWKIGGRNTGELFF; D gene: .; V gene: TRBV30; clone size: many; J gene: TRBJ2-2
CDR3 DNA: TGCGCCAGCAGCCAGTCCCTTACGGGACAGGGGGAAAGAAATACGCAGTATTTT; CDR3 protein: CASSQSLTGQGERNTQYF; D gene: TRBD1; V gene: TRBV4-1; clone size: .; J gene: TRBJ2-3
CDR3 DNA: TGCAGCGCCCTACTACAGGGGCCTAGCACAGATACGCAGTATTTT; CDR3 protein: CSALLQGPSTDTQYF; D gene: TRBD1; V gene: TRBV29-1; clone size: few; J gene: TRBJ2-3
CDR3 DNA: TGTGCCAGCAGGAAACGGGACACCCTGAAAGCTTTCTTT; CDR3 protein: CASRKRDTLKAFF; D gene: .; V gene: TRBV12-3/TRBV12-4; clone size: .; J gene: TRBJ1-1
CDR3 DNA: TGTGCCAGCAGCACCGCGGACAGACGTGAAGCTTTCTTT; CDR3 protein: CASSTADRREAFF; D gene: .; V gene: TRBV7-9; clone size: once; J gene: TRBJ1-1
CDR3 DNA: TGTGCCTGGACCGTCAGGACAGGCGGTGGCGAGCAGTACTTC; CDR3 protein: CAWTVRTGGGEQYF; D gene: TRBD1; V gene: TRBV30; clone size: few; J gene: TRBJ2-7
CDR3 DNA: TGTGCCAGTACCCCGGACAGGTTAAATCAGCCCCAGCATTTT; CDR3 protein: CASTPDRLNQPQHF; D gene: TRBD1; V gene: TRBV19; clone size: many; J gene: TRBJ1-5
CDR3 DNA: TGTGCCAGCAGCGTAGGCGGCGCTGGAAACACCATATATTTT; CDR3 protein: CASSVGGAGNTIYF; D gene: .; V gene: TRBV9; clone size: few; J gene: TRBJ1-3
CDR3 DNA: TGTGCCAGCAGCTCGAGGGGCGTGGTTTCGGGGGAGCTGCTTTTT; CDR3 protein: CASSSRGVVSGELLF; D gene: .; V gene: TRBV11-2; clone size: .; J gene: TRBJ2-2
CDR3 DNA: TGTGCCATCAGTGGGGGACAGGGAACCTACGAGCAGTACTTC; CDR3 protein: CAISGGQGTYEQYF; D gene: TRBD1; V gene: TRBV10-3; clone size: .; J gene: TRBJ2-7
CDR3 DNA: TGCGCCAGCAGCCCAGAGGGGCGAGAAGGTGAAAAACTGTTTTTT; CDR3 protein: CASSPEGREGEKLFF; D gene: .; V gene: TRBV5-1; clone size: .; J gene: TRBJ1-4
CDR3 DNA: TGTGCCAGCAGTTACGGGGCTGGTTATGGCTACACCTTC; CDR3 protein: CASSYGAGYGYTF; D gene: .; V gene: TRBV6-2/TRBV6-3; clone size: .; J gene: TRBJ1-2
CDR3 DNA: TGTGCCAGCAGCTGGGCAGCTAGCACAGATACGCAGTATTTT; CDR3 protein: CASSWAASTDTQYF; D gene: .; V gene: TRBV7-2; clone size: few; J gene: TRBJ2-3
CDR3 DNA: TGTGCCAGCAGCGTAGGGCACACCGGGGAGCTGTTTTTT; CDR3 protein: CASSVGHTGELFF; D gene: .; V gene: TRBV9; clone size: few; J gene: TRBJ2-2
CDR3 DNA: TGTGCCAGCAGCCCAGGACAGGGATTCCACGAGCAGTACTTC; CDR3 protein: CASSPGQGFHEQYF; D gene: TRBD1; V gene: TRBV3-1; clone size: few; J gene: TRBJ2-7
CDR3 DNA: TGTGCCAGTCACCCAGCGGGGGGGCTCCGCTACGAGCAGTACTTC; CDR3 protein: CASHPAGGLRYEQYF; D gene: TRBD2; V gene: TRBV27; clone size: .; J gene: TRBJ2-7
CDR3 DNA: TGTGCCAGCAGTTACCCGGGACAGGGCTCCAATCAGCCCCAGCATTTT; CDR3 protein: CASSYPGQGSNQPQHF; D gene: TRBD1; V gene: TRBV6-8; clone size: many; J gene: TRBJ1-5
CDR3 DNA: TGTGCCAGCAGTCGCGTTGGGGAGTGGGAAAAACTGTTTTTT; CDR3 protein: CASSRVGEWEKLFF; D gene: .; V gene: TRBV12-3/TRBV12-4; clone size: few; J gene: TRBJ1-4
CDR3 DNA: TGCACCAGCAGCCAGATACCGGGACCCCCGGAAAATACGCAGTATTTT; CDR3 protein: CTSSQIPGPPENTQYF; D gene: .; V gene: TRBV1; clone size: .; J gene: TRBJ2-3
CDR3 DNA: TGTGCCAGCAGCACCCAAGCTCCAGCGGGAGCGGCCTACGAGCAGTACTTC; CDR3 protein: CASSTQAPAGAAYEQYF; D gene: TRBD2; V gene: TRBV11-2; clone size: few; J gene: TRBJ2-7
CDR3 DNA: TGTGCCAGCACCATGGGGGGGGCGGATACGCAGTATTTT; CDR3 protein: CASTMGGADTQYF; D gene: .; V gene: TRBV12-3/TRBV12-4; clone size: few; J gene: TRBJ2-3
CDR3 DNA: TGCAGCGTTGAAGAGGGCTACGAGCAGTACTTC; CDR3 protein: CSVEEGYEQYF; D gene: .; V gene: TRBV29-1; clone size: many; J gene: TRBJ2-7
CDR3 DNA: TGCAGTGCTAGATCCCGTCCCAAGGACGGAGCCAAAAACATTCAGTACTTC; CDR3 protein: CSARSRPKDGAKNIQYF; D gene: .; V gene: TRBV20-1; clone size: many; J gene: TRBJ2-4
CDR3 DNA: TGTGCCAGCAGCTCCTTAGCGGGAGCGAGCACCGGGGAGCTGTTTTTT; CDR3 protein: CASSSLAGASTGELFF; D gene: TRBD2; V gene: TRBV11-2; clone size: many; J gene: TRBJ2-2
CDR3 DNA: TGCAGCGTTGAAGATCCCGACAGGGGGAACACCGGGGAGCTGTTTTTT; CDR3 protein: CSVEDPDRGNTGELFF; D gene: TRBD1; V gene: TRBV29-1; clone size: many; J gene: TRBJ2-2
CDR3 DNA: TGCAGTGCTAGAGATCAAGGGGCGGGTTCCTACAATGAGCAGTTCTTC; CDR3 protein: CSARDQGAGSYNEQFF; D gene: .; V gene: TRBV20-1; clone size: few; J gene: TRBJ2-1
CDR3 DNA: TGTGCCAGCAGTCGTCGACAGAGCTCCTACGAGCAGTACTTC; CDR3 protein: CASSRRQSSYEQYF; D gene: .; V gene: TRBV7-2; clone size: many; J gene: TRBJ2-7
CDR3 DNA: TGTGCCAGCAGCAACGGGGGGGGACTAGCCAAAAACATTCAGTACTTC; CDR3 protein: CASSNGGGLAKNIQYF; D gene: TRBD2; V gene: TRBV7-2; clone size: many; J gene: TRBJ2-4
CDR3 DNA: TGTGCCATCACGGGGCGCTCTAATTCACCCCTCCACTTT; CDR3 protein: CAITGRSNSPLHF; D gene: .; V gene: TRBV10-3; clone size: .; J gene: TRBJ1-6